This T cell receptor (beta chain) was found in a study of chemoradiotherapy in HPV16-positive cancers. CDR1 and CDR2 (germline): SGHTS, YDEGEE. V was trimmed by 2 bases and J by 5 bases, leaving 13 bases between them. The CDR3 loop spans 14 amino acids. Sequencing used immunoSEQ multiplex PCR; TCRdb keeps in-frame clones, though not all of them. The top ten clones hold 13% to 15% of a sample with 3,300 or so clones, roughly 70% of them seen once. This sequence was found in a human donor with HPV-associated anogenital cancer. The J gene is TRBJ2-5, the V gene TRBV5-8; D is unclear. The biological material was taken from a patient who underwent chemoradiotherapy. Here the CDR3 reads CASSFSGVRETQYF. For the CDR3, the DNA is TGTGCCAGCAGCTTCTCAGGAGTAAGGGAGACCCAGTACTTC.